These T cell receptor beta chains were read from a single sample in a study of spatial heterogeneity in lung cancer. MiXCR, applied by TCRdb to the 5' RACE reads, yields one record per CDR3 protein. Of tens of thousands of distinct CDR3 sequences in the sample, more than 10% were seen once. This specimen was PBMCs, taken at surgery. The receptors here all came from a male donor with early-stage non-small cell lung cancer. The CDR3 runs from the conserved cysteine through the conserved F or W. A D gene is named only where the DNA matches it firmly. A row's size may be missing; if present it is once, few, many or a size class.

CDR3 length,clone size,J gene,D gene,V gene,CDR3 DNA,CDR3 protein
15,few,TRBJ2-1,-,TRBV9,TGTGCCAGCAGCGTAGACCCGACCTCCTACAATGAGCAGTTCTTC,CASSVDPTSYNEQFF
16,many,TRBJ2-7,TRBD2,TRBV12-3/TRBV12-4,TGTGCCAGCAGTCCGACTAGCGGGGGGCGGTCGCAAGAGCAGTACTTC,CASSPTSGGRSQEQYF
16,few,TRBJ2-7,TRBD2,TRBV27,TGTGCCAGCAGTTTGCGGGAGGGCCTCAAAACCTACGAGCAGTACTTC,CASSLREGLKTYEQYF
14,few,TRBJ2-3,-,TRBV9,TGTGCCAGCAGCGTAGAATGGGGCACAGATACGCAGTATTTT,CASSVEWGTDTQYF
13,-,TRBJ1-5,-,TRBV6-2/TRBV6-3,TGTGCCAGCGGGGAATATAGCAATCAGCCCCAGCATTTT,CASGEYSNQPQHF
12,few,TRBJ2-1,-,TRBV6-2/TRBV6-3,TGTGCCAGCAGGATAGGGGGGCATGAGCAGTTCTTC,CASRIGGHEQFF
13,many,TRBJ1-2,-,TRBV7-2,TGTGCCAGCAGCAGAGAGGGGGTCTATGGCTACACCTTC,CASSREGVYGYTF
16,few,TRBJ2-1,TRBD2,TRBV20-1,TGCAGTGCTAGAGGGACGCTGACTAGCGGGCACAATGAGCAGTTCTTC,CSARGTLTSGHNEQFF
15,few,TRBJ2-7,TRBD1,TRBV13,TGTGCCAGCAGCTTACGACAGGGGGCCGCCCACGAGCAGTACTTC,CASSLRQGAAHEQYF
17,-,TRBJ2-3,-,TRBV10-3,TGTGCCATCAGTGAGAGAGGTGGGAGGCTTTCCACAGATACGCAGTATTTT,CAISERGGRLSTDTQYF
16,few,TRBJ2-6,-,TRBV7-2,TGTGCCAGCAGCTTAGGACCGAGCTCTGGGGCCAACGTCCTGACTTTC,CASSLGPSSGANVLTF
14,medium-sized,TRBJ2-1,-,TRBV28,TGTGCCAGCAGTCCTTCTAGAACCTACAATGAGCAGTTCTTC,CASSPSRTYNEQFF
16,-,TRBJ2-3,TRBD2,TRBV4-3,TGCGCCAGCAGCCATGGACTAGGCAGGGGCACAGATACGCAGTATTTT,CASSHGLGRGTDTQYF
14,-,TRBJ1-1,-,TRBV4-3,TGCGCCAGCAGCCAAACTCACAGGAACACTGAAGCTTTCTTT,CASSQTHRNTEAFF
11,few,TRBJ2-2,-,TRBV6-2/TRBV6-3,TGTGCCAGCAGGAACACCGGGGAGCTGTTTTTT,CASRNTGELFF
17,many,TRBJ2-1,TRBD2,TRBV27,TGTGCCAGCAGTTTAATCGTGCGGCTAGCGGGGTTCAATGAGCAGTTCTTC,CASSLIVRLAGFNEQFF
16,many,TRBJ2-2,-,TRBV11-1,TGTGCCAGCAGCTCCGGCTTCCGGGACGGCACCGGGGAGCTGTTTTTT,CASSSGFRDGTGELFF
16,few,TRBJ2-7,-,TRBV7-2,TGTGCCAGCAGCGGACAGGGAGGTGGGGCGGGAGTCGGGCAGTACTTC,CASSGQGGGAGVGQYF
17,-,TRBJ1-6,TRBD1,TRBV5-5,TGTGCCAGCAGCTTGGGGGACAGGGCCCCCTATAATTCACCCCTCCACTTT,CASSLGDRAPYNSPLHF
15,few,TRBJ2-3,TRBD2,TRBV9,TGTGCCAGCAGCGCTCAAGCGGGAGGCACAGATACGCAGTATTTT,CASSAQAGGTDTQYF
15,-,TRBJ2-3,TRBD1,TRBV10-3,TGTGCCATCAGTGTCTCCCGACAGGGAGCAGATACGCAGTATTTT,CAISVSRQGADTQYF
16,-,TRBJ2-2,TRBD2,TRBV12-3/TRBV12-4,TGTGCCAGCAGTCAAGGACTAGCGACTAACACCGGGGAGCTGTTTTTT,CASSQGLATNTGELFF